The TCR beta chain described here comes from a study of molecular identifiers for immune sequencing clone quantification. Overall study findings and caveats: Spiked TCR RNA from one Jurkat cell reportedly showed up when mixed among one million naive cells. Over 98% of CMV-specific effector molecules, but under 1% of naive ones, were in clones above 20 copies.

Source material for naive CD8 libraries was about 20,000 to 1,100,000 sorted cells, with 10%, 30% or 50% RNA. Notes on this clonotype: Its antigen remains unidentified.

The V gene lost 6 bases and the J gene lost 3 bases, with 17 bases spanning the gap. The CDR3 spans 15 residues. One entry per CDR3 protein, called by TCRdb with MiXCR from the PCR reads. The sample yields 300,000 to 400,000 distinct CDR3 sequences, 24% seen once. The receptor's source is a human donor in good health. Some libraries in this study had Jurkat cell RNA spiked in. Sequencing used naive CD8+ T cells from blood, with Jurkat cell RNA spiked in. Subset in this sample: FACS-sorted CD8+CD4-CCR7+CD45RA+ naive T cells. This chain uses TRBV12-3 or TRBV12-4 with TRBJ1-2, with D possibly TRBD1 on 6 matching bases. The CDR3: CASSSGVIVDYGYTF. The CDR3 DNA is TGTGCCAGCAGCTCAGGGGTTATCGTAGACTATGGCTACACCTTC.